This T cell receptor beta chain was captured in a study of CD8 T cells in ankylosing spondylitis. General observations from the study: CD8+ by phenotype, disease-linked clones were relatively rare in peripheral blood.

V was clipped by 5 bases and J by 8 bases; unmatched bases: 11. The CDR3 runs 15 residues. Germline loops: CDR1 SEHNR, CDR2 FQNEAQ (reference sequence). For TCR beta, libraries came from quantitative 5'-RACE with molecular barcodes. Using its own MiXCR run on the 5' RACE reads, TCRdb lists one record per CDR3 protein. In the table there are about 200,000 distinct CDR3 sequences, roughly 13% of which are singletons. A word on this clonotype: Its target is not known.

The TCR sequence derives from a male donor with ankylosing spondylitis or in good health (not recorded which). The chain combines TRBV7-9 with TRBJ2-1; 8 positions match TRBD2. What was sequenced was blood, either unsorted or a sorted T cell fraction (not recorded which). CDR3 sequence: CASSRAGGATDEQFF. In nucleotides, the CDR3 is TGTGCCAGCAGCAGGGCGGGGGGCGCTACGGATGAGCAGTTCTTC.